Given below is one T cell receptor (beta chain) in context. This clonotype was detected only a few times. This receptor's antigen is unknown. Base-call qualities are not available, and no considerably larger clone is one nucleotide away. This sample was included in a study of blood T cells in healthy people across ages (dated by TCRdb to the mid-2010s). In terms of the full investigation: In model experiments, template switching captured roughly one uniquely barcoded TCR beta cDNA molecule for every two T cells. Using deep sequencing normalized with unique cDNA molecular identifiers, the study measured how TCR beta repertoire diversity changes with age. The donors were split into four age groups: young (average around 15 years), middle-aged (nearly 40), aged (more than 55) and long-lived (roughly 80). Donors of different ages were randomly distributed across sequencing lanes to avoid experimental bias. The study analyzed two additional independent replicas of 1 million unique cDNA reads from the same blood draw for two donors, one aged 18 to 29 and one aged 80 or older. What the authors observed across the whole study: Estimates of total diversity based on one million sequenced T cells were considered lower bounds and underestimates. Compared with the aged group, the long-lived group had more naive CD4+ T cells, fewer expanded clones and increased TCR diversity, suggesting age selection. Observed TCR beta diversity correlated strongly with the percentage of naive T cells measured by flow cytometry. As age increased, observed TCR beta diversity per million T cells dropped in a roughly linear way, and a significant reduction was already evident by age 40. Conclusive comparison of naive and antigen-experienced compartments was prevented by the profiling of bulk unsorted PBMCs. Because the CMV infection status of the donors was unknown, age-related changes in expanded clonotypes may potentially have been confounded.

Library preparation employed 5' RACE. TCRdb records Illumina HiSeq 2500 as the sequencer. The second PCR ran for roughly 7 to 11 cycles and used a J-beta primer mix along with a sample-barcoded 5' primer. A unique molecular identifier was introduced onto each TCR beta cDNA molecule by a template-switch 5' adaptor carrying 12 random nucleotides. Each sample yielded at least 3 million CDR3-containing paired-end reads. The Mint cDNA synthesis kit, primed by a TRBC-specific oligonucleotide, was used to synthesize first-strand cDNA from all RNA. Following uracil-DNA glycosylase treatment, a first 18-cycle PCR with universal primers M1SS and BC2_uni_R was performed on all cDNA. As for the authors' bioinformatics: Each sample was normalized by randomly selecting 1 million high-quality reads, each carrying a distinct molecular identifier. Reads sharing molecular identifiers were discarded rather than binned into consensus sequences. MiTCR, set to a Q25 quality threshold and the strictest error-elimination algorithm, was used for CDR3 identification, clonotype clustering and error correction. A nonparametric unseen species model using Euler transformation provided a lower-bound estimate of total TCR beta diversity. TCRdb reprocessing: public reads trimmed at Q25 with fastp, clones called with MiXCR, in-frame beta chains kept. Identical CDR3 protein sequences are pooled into one entry, listed with their most common genes and DNA. These V and J calls rely on TCRdb rather than the paper's analysis. This sample lists about 1.1 million distinct CDR3 sequences; around two fifths were detected once. Approximately 14% of the sample comes from the top ten.

The roughly 39 donors, aged about 6 to 100 years, were systemically healthy Caucasian individuals from Russia. About 10 milliliters of peripheral blood were collected from each donor into EDTA-treated Vacutainer tubes. Ficoll-Paque density-gradient centrifugation was used to isolate PBMCs, with at least 7 million per sample. Total RNA, at least 6 micrograms per sample, was extracted from PBMCs with Trizol reagent. Naive CD45RAhigh/CD27high T cell percentages were measured by flow cytometry on a PBMC aliquot from every donor. Trimming removed 3 bases from V and 1 base from J, leaving 13 bases between the germline ends. CDR1 and CDR2 (SGHRS, YFSETQ) derive from the germline V gene. Inclusive of the bounding cysteine and phenylalanine, the CDR3 is 15 residues long. The CDR3 DNA has 45 bases and is translated from base 1.

The sequence came from a man between 18 and 35 years old in good health. The chain links TRBV5-1 with TRBJ1-1, with the D gene call left open. The sequenced sample was blood. The sequenced DNA: TGCGCCAGCAGCTCGAGTGGGTGGACGAACACTGAAGCTTTCTTT. Its coded protein is CASSSSGWTNTEAFF.